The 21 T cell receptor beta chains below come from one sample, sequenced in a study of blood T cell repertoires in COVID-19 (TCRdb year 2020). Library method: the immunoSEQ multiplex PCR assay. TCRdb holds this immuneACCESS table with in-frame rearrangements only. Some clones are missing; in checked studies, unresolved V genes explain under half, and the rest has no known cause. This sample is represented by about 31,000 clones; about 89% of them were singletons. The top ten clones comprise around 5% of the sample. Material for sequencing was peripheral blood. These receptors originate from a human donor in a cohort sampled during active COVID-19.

CDR3 protein: CASSPNTGAFNQPQHF. The CDR3 nucleotides are TGTGCCAGCTCACCTAATACAGGGGCATTCAATCAGCCCCAGCATTTT. The gene calls are TRBV18 and TRBJ1-5; 7 bases are shared with TRBD1. CDR3 length equals 16 residues. The germline V gene encodes CDR1 KGHSH and CDR2 LQKENI. J was trimmed by 3 bases and V by 3 bases; bases with no gene match: 8.

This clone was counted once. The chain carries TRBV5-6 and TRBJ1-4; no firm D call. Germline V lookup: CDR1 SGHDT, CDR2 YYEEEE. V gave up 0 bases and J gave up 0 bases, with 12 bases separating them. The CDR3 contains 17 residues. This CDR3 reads CASSLELGLATNEKLFF. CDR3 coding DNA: TGTGCCAGCAGCTTGGAGCTCGGTCTAGCAACTAATGAAAAACTGTTTTTT.

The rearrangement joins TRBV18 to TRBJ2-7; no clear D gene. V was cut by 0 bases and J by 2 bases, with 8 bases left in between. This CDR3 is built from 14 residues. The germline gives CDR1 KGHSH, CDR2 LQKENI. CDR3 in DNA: TGTGCCAGCTCACCACCTTTAGAACCCTACGAGCAGTACGTC. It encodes CASSPPLEPYEQYV.

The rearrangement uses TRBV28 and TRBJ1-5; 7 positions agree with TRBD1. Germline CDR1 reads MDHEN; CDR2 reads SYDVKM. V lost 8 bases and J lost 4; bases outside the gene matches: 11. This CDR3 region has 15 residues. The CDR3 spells CASFTGVAVNQPQHF. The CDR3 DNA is TGTGCCAGCTTTACAGGGGTAGCTGTGAATCAGCCCCAGCATTTT.

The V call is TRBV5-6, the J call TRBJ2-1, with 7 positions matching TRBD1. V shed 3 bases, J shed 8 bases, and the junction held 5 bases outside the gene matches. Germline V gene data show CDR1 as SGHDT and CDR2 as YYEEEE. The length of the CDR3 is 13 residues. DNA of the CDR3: TGTGCCAGCAGCTCACAGGGGTCAGATGAGCAGTTCTTC. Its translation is CASSSQGSDEQFF.

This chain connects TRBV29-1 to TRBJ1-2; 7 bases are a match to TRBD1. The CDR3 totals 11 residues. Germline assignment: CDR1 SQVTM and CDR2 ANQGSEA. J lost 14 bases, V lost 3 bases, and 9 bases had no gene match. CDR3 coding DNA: TGCAGCGTTGAGACAACAGGGGACACGACCTTC. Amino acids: CSVETTGDTTF.

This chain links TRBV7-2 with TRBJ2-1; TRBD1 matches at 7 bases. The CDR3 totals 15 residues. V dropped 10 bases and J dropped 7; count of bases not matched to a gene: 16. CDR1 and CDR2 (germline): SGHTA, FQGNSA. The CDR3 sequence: CATQTGVRLQNEQFF. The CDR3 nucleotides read TGTGCCACCCAAACAGGGGTGCGTTTACAGAATGAGCAGTTCTTC. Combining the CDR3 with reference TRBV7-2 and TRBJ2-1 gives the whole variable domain GAGVSQSPSNKVTEKGKDVELRCDPISGHTALYWYRQSLGQGLEFLIYFQGNSAPDKSGLPSDRFSAERTGGSVSTLTIQRTQQEDSAVYLCATQTGVRLQNEQFFGPGTRLTVL.

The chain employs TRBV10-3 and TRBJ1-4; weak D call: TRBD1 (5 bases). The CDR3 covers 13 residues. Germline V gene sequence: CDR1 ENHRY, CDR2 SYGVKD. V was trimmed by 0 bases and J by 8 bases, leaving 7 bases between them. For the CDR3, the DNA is TGTGCCATCAGTGAGTCCTCAGGGGAAAAACTGTTTTTT. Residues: CAISESSGEKLFF.

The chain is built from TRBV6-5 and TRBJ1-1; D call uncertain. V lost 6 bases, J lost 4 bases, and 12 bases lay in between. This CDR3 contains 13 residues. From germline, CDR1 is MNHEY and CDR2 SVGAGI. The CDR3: CASRGGAGTEAFF. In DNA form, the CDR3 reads TGTGCCAGCAGGGGAGGCGCGGGCACTGAAGCTTTCTTT.

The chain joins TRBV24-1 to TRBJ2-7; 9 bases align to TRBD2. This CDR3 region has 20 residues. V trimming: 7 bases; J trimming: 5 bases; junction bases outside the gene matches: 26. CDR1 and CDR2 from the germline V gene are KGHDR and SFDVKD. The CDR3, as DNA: TGTGCCACCAGGCCATCCGTTTTAGGGGTATCTAGCGGGGCCGTTGACGAGCAGTACGTC. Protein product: CATRPSVLGVSSGAVDEQYV.

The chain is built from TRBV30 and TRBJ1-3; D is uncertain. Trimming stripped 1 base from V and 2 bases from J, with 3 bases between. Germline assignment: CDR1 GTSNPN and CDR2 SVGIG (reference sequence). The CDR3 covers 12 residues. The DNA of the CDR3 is TGTGCCTGGAGTGGAGCTGGAAACACCATATATTTT. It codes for CAWSGAGNTIYF.

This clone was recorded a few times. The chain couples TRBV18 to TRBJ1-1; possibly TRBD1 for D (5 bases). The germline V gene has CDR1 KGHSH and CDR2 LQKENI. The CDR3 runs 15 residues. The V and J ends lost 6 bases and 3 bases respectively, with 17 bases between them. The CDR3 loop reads CASSPRLTVDTEAFF. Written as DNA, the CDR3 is TGTGCCAGCTCTCCTCGATTGACAGTGGACACTGAAGCTTTCTTT.

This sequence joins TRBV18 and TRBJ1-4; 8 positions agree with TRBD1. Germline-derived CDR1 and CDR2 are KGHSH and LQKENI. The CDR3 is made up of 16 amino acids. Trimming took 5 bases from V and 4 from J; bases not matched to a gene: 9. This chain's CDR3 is CASSSARTGINEKLFF. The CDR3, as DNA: TGTGCCAGCTCATCCGCCCGGACAGGGATTAATGAAAAACTGTTTTTT.

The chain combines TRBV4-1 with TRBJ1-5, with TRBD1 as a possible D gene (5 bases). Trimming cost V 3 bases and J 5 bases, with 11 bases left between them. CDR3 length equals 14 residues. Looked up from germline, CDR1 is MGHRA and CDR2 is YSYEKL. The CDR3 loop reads CASSQIQVYQPQHF. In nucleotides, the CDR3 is TGCGCCAGCAGCCAGATACAGGTTTATCAGCCCCAGCATTTT.

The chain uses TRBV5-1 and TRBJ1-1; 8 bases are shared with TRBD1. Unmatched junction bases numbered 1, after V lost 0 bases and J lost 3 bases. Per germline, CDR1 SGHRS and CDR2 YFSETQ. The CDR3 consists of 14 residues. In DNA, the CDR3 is TGCGCCAGCAGCTTGGACAGGGGGGACACTGAAGCTTTCTTT. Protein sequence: CASSLDRGDTEAFF.

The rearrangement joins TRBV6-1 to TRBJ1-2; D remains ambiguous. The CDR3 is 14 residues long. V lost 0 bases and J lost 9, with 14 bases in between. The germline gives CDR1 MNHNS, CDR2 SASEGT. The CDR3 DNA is TGTGCCAGCAGTGAAGCGCTTCTTGGTGGCAGCTACACCTTC. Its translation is CASSEALLGGSYTF.

The chain's CDR3 is CASSPTGLNTEAFF. For the CDR3, the DNA is TGTGCCAGCTCGCCGACAGGGTTGAACACTGAAGCTTTCTTT. The chain carries TRBV18 and TRBJ1-1; 7 bases map to TRBD1. Germline loops: CDR1 KGHSH, CDR2 LQKENI. V lost 6 bases to trimming and J lost 0 bases; unmatched junction nucleotides: 4. This CDR3 is 14 amino acids long. Full variable domain (remainder filled in from reference TRBV18 and TRBJ1-1): NAGVMQNPRHLVRRRGQEARLRCSPMKGHSHVYWYRQLPEEGLKFMVYLQKENIIDESGMPKERFSAEFPKEGPSILRIQQVVRGDSAAYFCASSPTGLNTEAFFGQGTRLTVV.

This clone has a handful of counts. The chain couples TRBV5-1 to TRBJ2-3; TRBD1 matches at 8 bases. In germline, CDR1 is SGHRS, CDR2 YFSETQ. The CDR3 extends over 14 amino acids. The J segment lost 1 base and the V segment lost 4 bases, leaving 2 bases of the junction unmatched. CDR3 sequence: CASSPGQGTDTQYF. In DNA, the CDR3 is TGCGCCAGCAGCCCGGGACAGGGCACAGATACGCAGTATTTT.

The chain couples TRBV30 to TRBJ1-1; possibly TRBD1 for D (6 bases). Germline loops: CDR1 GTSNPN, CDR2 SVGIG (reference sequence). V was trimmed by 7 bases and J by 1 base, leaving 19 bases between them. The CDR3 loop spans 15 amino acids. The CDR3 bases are TGTGCCTCAACGGCTGGGGGCCGGCAGAACACTGAAGCTTTCTTT. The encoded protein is CASTAGGRQNTEAFF. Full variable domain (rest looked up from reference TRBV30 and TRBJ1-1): SQTIHQWPATLVQPVGSPLSLECTVEGTSNPNLYWYRQAAGRGLQLLFYSVGIGQISSEVPQNLSASRPQDRQFILSSKKLLLSDSGFYLCASTAGGRQNTEAFFGQGTRLTVV.

In DNA form, the CDR3 reads TGTGCCAGCAGCAGGGGTGAGACCCAGTACTTC. Amino acids: CASSRGETQYF. The V and J genes are TRBV28 and TRBJ2-5, with TRBD1 as a possible D gene (6 bases). Germline CDR1 and CDR2: MDHEN and SYDVKM. The CDR3 length is 11 residues. V gave up 6 bases and J gave up 5 bases, with 7 bases separating them.

The CDR3 spells CASSVSGQAGSYNEQFF. CDR3 coding DNA: TGTGCCAGCAGCGTCTCTGGACAGGCGGGCTCCTACAATGAGCAGTTCTTC. V usage is TRBV9 and J usage is TRBJ2-1, with TRBD1 identical over 7 bases. Trimming at V came to 2 bases and at J to 0 bases, leaving 8 bases not matched to a gene. The CDR3 contains 17 residues. CDR1 is SGDLS, CDR2 YYNGEE, per germline. Full variable domain (rest looked up from reference TRBV9 and TRBJ2-1): DSGVTQTPKHLITATGQRVTLRCSPRSGDLSVYWYQQSLDQGLQFLIQYYNGEERAKGNILERFSAQQFPDLHSELNLSSLELGDSALYFCASSVSGQAGSYNEQFFGPGTRLTVL.